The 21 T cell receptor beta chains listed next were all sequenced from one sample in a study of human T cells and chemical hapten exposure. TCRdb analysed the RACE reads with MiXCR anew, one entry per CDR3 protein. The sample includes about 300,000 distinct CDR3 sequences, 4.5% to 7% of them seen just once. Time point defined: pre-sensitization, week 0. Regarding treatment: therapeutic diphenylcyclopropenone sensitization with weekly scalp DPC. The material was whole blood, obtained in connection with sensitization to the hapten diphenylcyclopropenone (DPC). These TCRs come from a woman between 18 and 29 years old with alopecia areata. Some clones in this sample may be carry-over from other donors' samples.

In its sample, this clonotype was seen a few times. The CDR3 loop is CASSPKGEQFF. CDR3 sequence (DNA): TGTGCCAGCTCCCCGAAGGGGGAGCAGTTCTTC. The chain combines TRBV6-2 or TRBV6-3 with TRBJ2-1; possible D gene TRBD1, 5 bases. Germline CDR1 MNHEY, CDR2 SVGEGT. The CDR3 covers 11 residues. Deletions cut 8 bases from V and 10 bases from J, with 12 bases between.

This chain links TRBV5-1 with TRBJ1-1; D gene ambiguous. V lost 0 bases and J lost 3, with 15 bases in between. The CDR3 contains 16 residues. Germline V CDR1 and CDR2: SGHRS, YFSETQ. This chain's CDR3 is CASSLEPSVGYTEAFF. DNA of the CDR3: TGCGCCAGCAGCTTGGAGCCCTCTGTGGGGTACACTGAAGCTTTCTTT. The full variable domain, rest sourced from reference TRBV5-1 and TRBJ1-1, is KAGVTQTPRYLIKTRGQQVTLSCSPISGHRSVSWYQQTPGQGLQFLFEYFSETQRNKGNFPGRFSGRQFSNSRSEMNVSTLELGDSALYLCASSLEPSVGYTEAFFGQGTRLTVV.

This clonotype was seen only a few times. The CDR3 here is CASSHLIGADNYEQYF. CDR3 nucleotide sequence: TGCGCCAGCAGCCACCTCATAGGTGCCGATAACTACGAGCAGTACTTC. This chain links TRBV4-3 with TRBJ2-7; D not resolved. Germline V lookup: CDR1 LGHNA, CDR2 YSLEER. The CDR3 sequence is 16 residues long. Trimming removed 3 bases from V and 3 bases from J, with 18 bases in between.

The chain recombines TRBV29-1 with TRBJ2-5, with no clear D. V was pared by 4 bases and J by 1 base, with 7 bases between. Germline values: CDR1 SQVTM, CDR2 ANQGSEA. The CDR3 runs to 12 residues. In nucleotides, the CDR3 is TGCAGCGTTGGACTGTCCCAAGAGACCCAGTACTTC. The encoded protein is CSVGLSQETQYF.

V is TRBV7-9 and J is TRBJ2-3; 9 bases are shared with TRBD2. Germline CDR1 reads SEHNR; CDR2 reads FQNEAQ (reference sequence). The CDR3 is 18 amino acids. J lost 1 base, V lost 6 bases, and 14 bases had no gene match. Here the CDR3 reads CASSPGTSTPWRTDTQYF. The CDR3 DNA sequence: TGTGCCAGCAGTCCCGGGACTAGCACTCCCTGGCGCACAGATACGCAGTATTTT.

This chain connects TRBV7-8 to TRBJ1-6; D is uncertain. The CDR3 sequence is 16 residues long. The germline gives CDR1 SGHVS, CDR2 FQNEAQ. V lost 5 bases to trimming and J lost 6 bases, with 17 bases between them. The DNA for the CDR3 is TGTGCCAGCAGCCTCGTGGGTCTCCGAGCTAATTCACCCCTCCACTTT. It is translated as CASSLVGLRANSPLHF.

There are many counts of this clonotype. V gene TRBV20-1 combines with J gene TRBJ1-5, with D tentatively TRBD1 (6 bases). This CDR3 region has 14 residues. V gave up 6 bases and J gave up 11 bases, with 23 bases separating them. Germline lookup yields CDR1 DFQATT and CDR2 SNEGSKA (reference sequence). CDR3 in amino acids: CSAKGFGGLTTQHF. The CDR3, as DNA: TGCAGTGCGAAGGGGTTCGGGGGCCTCACGACCCAGCATTTT.

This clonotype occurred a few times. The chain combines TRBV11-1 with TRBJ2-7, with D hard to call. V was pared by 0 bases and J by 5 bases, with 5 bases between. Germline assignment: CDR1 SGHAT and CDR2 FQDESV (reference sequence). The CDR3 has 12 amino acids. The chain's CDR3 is CASSLAGNEQYF. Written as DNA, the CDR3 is TGTGCCAGCAGCTTAGCGGGGAACGAGCAGTACTTC.

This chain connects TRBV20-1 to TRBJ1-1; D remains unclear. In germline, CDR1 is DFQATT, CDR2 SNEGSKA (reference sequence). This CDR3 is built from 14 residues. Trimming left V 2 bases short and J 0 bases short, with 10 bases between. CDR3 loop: CSARYGGVNTEAFF. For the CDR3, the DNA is TGCAGTGCTAGATACGGCGGGGTGAACACTGAAGCTTTCTTT.

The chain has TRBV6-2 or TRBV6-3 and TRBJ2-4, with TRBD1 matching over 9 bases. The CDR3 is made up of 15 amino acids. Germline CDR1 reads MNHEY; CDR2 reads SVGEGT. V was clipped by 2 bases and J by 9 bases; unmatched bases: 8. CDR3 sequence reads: CASSYGGTGLGIQYF. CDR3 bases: TGTGCCAGCAGTTACGGCGGGACAGGGCTAGGCATTCAGTACTTC.

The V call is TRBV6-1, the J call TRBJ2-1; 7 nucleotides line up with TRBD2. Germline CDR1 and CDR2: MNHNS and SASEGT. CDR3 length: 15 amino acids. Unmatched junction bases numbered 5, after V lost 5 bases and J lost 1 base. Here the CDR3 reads CASSPVGGSYNEQFF. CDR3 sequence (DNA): TGTGCCAGCAGTCCTGTGGGGGGGTCCTACAATGAGCAGTTCTTC.

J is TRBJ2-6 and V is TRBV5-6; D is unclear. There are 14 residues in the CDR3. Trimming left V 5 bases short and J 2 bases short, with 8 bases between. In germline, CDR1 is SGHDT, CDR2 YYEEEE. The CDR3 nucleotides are TGTGCCAGCAGGGATTCGACTGGGGCCAACGTCCTGACTTTC. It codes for CASRDSTGANVLTF.

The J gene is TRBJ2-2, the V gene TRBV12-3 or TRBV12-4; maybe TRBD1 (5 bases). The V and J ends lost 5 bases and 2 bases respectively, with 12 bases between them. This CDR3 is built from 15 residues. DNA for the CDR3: TGTGCCAGCAGTGAGACAGCGACTAACACCGGGGAGCTGTTTTTT. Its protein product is CASSETATNTGELFF.

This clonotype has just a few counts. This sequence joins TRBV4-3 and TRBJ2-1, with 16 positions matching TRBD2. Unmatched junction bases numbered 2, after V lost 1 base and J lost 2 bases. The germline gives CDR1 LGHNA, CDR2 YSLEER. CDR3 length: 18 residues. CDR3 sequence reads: CASSQGGTSGGAYNEQFF. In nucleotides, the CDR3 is TGCGCCAGCAGCCAAGGTGGGACTAGCGGGGGGGCCTACAATGAGCAGTTCTTC.

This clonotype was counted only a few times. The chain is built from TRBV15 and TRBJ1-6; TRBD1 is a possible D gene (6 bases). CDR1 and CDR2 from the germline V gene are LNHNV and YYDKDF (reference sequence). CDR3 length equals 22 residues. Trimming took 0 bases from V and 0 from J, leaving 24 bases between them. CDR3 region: CATSRDLIDGTLGSSYNSPLHF. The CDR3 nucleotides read TGTGCCACCAGCAGAGATCTTATTGACGGGACACTTGGGAGCTCCTATAATTCACCCCTCCACTTT. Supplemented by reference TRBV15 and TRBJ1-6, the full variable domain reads DAMVIQNPRYQVTQFGKPVTLSCSQTLNHNVMYWYQQKSSQAPKLLFHYYDKDFNNEADTPDNFQSRRPNTSFCFLDIRSPGLGDTAMYLCATSRDLIDGTLGSSYNSPLHFGNGTRLTVT.

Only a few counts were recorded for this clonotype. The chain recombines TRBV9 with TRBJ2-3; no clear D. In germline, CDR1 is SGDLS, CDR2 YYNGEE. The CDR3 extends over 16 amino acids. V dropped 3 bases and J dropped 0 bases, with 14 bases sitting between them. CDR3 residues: CASSEIKEHSTDTQYF. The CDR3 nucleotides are TGTGCCAGCAGCGAAATTAAGGAACATAGCACAGATACGCAGTATTTT.

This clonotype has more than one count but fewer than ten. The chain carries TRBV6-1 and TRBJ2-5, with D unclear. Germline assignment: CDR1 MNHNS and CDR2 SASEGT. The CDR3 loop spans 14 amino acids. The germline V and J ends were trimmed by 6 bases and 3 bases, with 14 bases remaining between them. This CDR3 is CASSPGPGEETQYF. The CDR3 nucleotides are TGTGCCAGCAGCCCTGGCCCTGGAGAAGAGACCCAGTACTTC.

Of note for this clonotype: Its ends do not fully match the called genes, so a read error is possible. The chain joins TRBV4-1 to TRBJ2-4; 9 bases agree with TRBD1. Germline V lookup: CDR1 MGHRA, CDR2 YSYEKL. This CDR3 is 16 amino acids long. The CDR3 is CASSQGSGQGKNIQHF. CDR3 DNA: TGCGCCAGCAGCCAAGGTAGCGGACAGGGGAAAAACATTCAGCACTTC.

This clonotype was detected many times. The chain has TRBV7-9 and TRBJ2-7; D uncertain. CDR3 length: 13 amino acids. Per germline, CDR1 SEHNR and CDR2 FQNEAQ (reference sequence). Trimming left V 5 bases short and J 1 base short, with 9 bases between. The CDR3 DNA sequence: TGTGCCAGCAGCCTCCGCGCGTCCTACGAGCAGTACTTC. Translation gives CASSLRASYEQYF.

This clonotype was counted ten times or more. The CDR3 region is CASSQVAAGNQPQHF. CDR3 DNA sequence: TGTGCCAGCAGCCAAGTGGCGGCCGGGAATCAGCCCCAGCATTTT. V usage is TRBV3-1 and J usage is TRBJ1-5; D gene ambiguous. This CDR3 comprises 15 residues. Germline V gene data show CDR1 as LGHDT and CDR2 as YNNKEL (reference sequence). Trimming cost V 1 base and J 4 bases, with 11 bases left between them.

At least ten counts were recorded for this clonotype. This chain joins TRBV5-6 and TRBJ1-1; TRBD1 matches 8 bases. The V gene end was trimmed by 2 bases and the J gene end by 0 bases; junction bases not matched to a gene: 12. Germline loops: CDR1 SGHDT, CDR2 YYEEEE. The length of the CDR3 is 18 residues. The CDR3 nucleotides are TGTGCCAGCAGCTTAATCGTAGGACAGGGTCGAGTGAACACTGAAGCTTTCTTT. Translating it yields CASSLIVGQGRVNTEAFF.